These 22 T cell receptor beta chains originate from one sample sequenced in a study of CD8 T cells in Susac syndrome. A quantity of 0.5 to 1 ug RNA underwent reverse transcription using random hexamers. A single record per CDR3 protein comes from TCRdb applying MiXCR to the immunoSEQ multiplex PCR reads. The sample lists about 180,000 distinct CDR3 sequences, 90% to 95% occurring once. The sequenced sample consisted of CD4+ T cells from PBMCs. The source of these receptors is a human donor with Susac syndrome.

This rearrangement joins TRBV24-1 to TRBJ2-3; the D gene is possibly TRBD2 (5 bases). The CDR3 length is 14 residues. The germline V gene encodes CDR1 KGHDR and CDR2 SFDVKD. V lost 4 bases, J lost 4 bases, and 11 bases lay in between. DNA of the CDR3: TGTGCCACCAGTGACCCCCGGGGAGCAGATACGCAGTATTTT. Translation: CATSDPRGADTQYF.

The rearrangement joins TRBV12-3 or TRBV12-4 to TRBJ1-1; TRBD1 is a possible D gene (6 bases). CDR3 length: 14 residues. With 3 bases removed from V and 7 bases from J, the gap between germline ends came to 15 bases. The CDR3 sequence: CASSLNREGGEAFF. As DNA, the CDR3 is TGTGCCAGCAGTTTGAACAGGGAAGGGGGTGAAGCTTTCTTT.

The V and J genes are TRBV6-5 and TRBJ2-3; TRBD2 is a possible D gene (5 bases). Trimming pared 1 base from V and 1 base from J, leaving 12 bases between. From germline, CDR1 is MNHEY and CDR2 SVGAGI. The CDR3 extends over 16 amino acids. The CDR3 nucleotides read TGTGCCAGCAGTTACTTGGGCGGAGGTGGCACAGATACGCAGTATTTT. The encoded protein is CASSYLGGGGTDTQYF.

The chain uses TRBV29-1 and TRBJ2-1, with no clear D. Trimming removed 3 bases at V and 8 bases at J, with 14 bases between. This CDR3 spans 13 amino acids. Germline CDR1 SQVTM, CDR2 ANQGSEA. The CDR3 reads CSVDLWGSDEQFF. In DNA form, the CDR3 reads TGCAGCGTTGATCTTTGGGGATCAGATGAGCAGTTCTTC.

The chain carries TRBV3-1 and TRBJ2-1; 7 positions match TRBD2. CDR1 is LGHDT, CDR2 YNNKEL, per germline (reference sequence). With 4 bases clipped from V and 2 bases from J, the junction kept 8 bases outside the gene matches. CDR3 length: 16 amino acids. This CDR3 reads CASSRDPSGTYNEQFF. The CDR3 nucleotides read TGTGCCAGCAGCCGAGATCCTAGCGGTACCTACAATGAGCAGTTCTTC.

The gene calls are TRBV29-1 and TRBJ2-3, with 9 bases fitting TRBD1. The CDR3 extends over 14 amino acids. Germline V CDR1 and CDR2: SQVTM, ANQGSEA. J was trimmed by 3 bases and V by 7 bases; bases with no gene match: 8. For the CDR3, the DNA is TGCAGCGCAAAGACAGGGGGAGGGACAGATACGCAGTATTTT. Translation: CSAKTGGGTDTQYF.

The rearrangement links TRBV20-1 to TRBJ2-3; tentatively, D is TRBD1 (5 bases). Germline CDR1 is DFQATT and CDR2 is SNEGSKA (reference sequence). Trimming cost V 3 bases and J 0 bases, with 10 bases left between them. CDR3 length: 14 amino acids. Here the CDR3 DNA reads TGCAGTGCTAGCCGACAGCCTAGCACAGATACGCAGTATTTT. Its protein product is CSASRQPSTDTQYF.

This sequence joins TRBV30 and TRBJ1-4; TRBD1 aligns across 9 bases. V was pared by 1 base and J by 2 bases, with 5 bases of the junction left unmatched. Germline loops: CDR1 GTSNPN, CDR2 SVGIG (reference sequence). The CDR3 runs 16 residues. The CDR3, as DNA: TGTGCCTGGAGTGGGGACAGGGTGGGCACTAATGAAAAACTGTTTTTT. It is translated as CAWSGDRVGTNEKLFF.

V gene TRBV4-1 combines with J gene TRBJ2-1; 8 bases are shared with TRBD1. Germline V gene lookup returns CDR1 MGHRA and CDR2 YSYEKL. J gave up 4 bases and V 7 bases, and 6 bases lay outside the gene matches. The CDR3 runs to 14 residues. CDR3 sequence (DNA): TGCGCCAGCACTCCCGGGACAGGATACAATGAGCAGTTCTTC. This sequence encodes CASTPGTGYNEQFF.

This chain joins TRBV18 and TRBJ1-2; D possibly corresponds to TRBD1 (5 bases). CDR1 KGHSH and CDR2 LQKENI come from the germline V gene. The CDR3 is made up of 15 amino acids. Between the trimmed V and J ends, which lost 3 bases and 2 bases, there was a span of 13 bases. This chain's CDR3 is CASSPIDSENYGYTF. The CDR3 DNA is TGTGCCAGCTCACCGATAGACAGCGAAAACTATGGCTACACCTTC.

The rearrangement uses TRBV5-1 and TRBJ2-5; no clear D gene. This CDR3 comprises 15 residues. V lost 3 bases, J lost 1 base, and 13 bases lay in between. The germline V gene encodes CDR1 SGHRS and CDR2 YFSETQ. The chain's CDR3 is CASSSHGSGQETQYF. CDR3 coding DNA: TGCGCCAGCAGCTCCCACGGAAGTGGCCAAGAGACCCAGTACTTC.

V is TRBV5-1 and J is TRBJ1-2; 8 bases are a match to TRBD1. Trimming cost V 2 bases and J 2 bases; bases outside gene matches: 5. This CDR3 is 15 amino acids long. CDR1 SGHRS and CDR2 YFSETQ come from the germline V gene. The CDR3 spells CASSFGTGVNYGYTF. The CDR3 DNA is TGCGCCAGCAGCTTCGGGACAGGAGTCAACTATGGCTACACCTTC. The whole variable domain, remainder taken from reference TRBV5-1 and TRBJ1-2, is KAGVTQTPRYLIKTRGQQVTLSCSPISGHRSVSWYQQTPGQGLQFLFEYFSETQRNKGNFPGRFSGRQFSNSRSEMNVSTLELGDSALYLCASSFGTGVNYGYTFGSGTRLTVV.

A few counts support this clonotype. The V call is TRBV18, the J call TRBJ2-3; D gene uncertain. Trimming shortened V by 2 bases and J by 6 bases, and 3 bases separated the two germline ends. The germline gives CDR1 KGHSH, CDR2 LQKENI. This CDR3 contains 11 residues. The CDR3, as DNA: TGTGCCAGCTCACCATGGGATACGCAGTATTTT. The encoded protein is CASSPWDTQYF. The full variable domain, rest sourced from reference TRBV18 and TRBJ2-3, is NAGVMQNPRHLVRRRGQEARLRCSPMKGHSHVYWYRQLPEEGLKFMVYLQKENIIDESGMPKERFSAEFPKEGPSILRIQQVVRGDSAAYFCASSPWDTQYFGPGTRLTVL.

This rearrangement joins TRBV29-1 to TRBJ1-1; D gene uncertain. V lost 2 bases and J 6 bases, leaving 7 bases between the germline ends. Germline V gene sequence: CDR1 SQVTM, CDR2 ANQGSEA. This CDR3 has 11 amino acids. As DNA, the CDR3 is TGCAGCGTTGAAAGGCAAGCTGAAGCTTTCTTT. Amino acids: CSVERQAEAFF. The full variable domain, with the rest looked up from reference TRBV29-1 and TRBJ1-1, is SAVISQKPSRDICQRGTSLTIQCQVDSQVTMMFWYRQQPGQSLTLIATANQGSEATYESGFVIDKFPISRPNLTFSTLTVSNMSPEDSSIYLCSVERQAEAFFGQGTRLTVV.

CDR3 region: CSATGGVNTEAFF. CDR3 DNA: TGCAGTGCTACCGGGGGGGTGAACACTGAAGCTTTCTTT. The chain carries TRBV20-1 and TRBJ1-1; maybe TRBD1 (5 bases). From germline, CDR1 is DFQATT and CDR2 SNEGSKA (reference sequence). This CDR3 is built from 13 residues. V lost 4 bases and J 0 bases, leaving 9 bases between the germline ends.

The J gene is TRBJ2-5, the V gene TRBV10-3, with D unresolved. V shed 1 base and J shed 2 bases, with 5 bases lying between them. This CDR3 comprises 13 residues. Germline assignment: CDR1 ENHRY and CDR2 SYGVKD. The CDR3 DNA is TGTGCCATCAGTGAGTGGCAGCAAGAGACCCAGTACTTC. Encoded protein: CAISEWQQETQYF.

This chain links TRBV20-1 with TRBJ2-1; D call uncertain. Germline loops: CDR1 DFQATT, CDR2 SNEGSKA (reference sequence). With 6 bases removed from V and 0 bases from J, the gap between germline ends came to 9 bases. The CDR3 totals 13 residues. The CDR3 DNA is TGCAGTGCGAGACCAGGCTCCTACAATGAGCAGTTCTTC. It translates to CSARPGSYNEQFF.

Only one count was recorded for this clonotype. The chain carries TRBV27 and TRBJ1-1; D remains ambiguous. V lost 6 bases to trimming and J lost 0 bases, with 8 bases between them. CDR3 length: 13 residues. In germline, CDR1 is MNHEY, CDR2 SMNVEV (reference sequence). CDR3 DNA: TGTGCCAGCAGACGCGGCATGAACACTGAAGCTTTCTTT. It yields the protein CASRRGMNTEAFF.

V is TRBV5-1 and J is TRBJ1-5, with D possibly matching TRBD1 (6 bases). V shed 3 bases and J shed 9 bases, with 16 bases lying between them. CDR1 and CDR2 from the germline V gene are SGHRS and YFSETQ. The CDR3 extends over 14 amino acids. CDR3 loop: CASSWTGGSGPQHF. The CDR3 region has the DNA TGCGCCAGCAGCTGGACGGGGGGCTCTGGGCCCCAGCATTTT.

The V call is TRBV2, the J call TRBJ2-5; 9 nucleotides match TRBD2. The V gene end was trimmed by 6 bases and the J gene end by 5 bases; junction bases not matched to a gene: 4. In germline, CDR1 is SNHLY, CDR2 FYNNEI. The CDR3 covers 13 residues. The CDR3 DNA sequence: TGTGCCAGCAGAGGGGGACTAGCCGAGACCCAGTACTTC. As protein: CASRGGLAETQYF.

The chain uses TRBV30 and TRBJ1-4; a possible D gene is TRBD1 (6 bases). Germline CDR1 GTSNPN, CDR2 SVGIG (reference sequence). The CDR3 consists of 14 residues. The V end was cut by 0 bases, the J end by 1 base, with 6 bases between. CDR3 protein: CAWSVRGTNEKLFF. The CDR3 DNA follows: TGTGCCTGGAGTGTCAGGGGAACTAATGAAAAACTGTTTTTT.

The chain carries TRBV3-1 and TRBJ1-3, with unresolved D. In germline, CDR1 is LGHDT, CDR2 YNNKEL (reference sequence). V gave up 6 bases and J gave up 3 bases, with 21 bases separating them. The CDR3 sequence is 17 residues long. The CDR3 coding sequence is TGTGCCAGCAGTATAAAACGTCAAGGGTATAGTGGAAACACCATATATTTT. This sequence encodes CASSIKRQGYSGNTIYF.